Each of the 26 T cell receptor beta chains below was sequenced from the same sample in a study of shared clonotypes between healthy human individuals. Generated by immunoSEQ multiplex PCR, the TCRdb table keeps only in-frame clones and is missing some. The data contain nearly 600,000 clones, 95% of them singletons. Naive CD8 cells lacked CD45RO, underwent positive selection for CCR7 and left out terminally differentiated effector memory CD45RA+ cells. Specimen: naive CD8+ T cells sorted from blood. All receptors derive from a woman in her twenties or thirties in good health.

V and J are TRBV4-1 and TRBJ2-1; 10 bases match TRBD2. Germline V CDR1 and CDR2: MGHRA, YSYEKL. Trimming removed 2 bases from V and 5 bases from J; junction bases left unmatched: 9. The CDR3 runs 17 residues. The CDR3 sequence: CASSQRIAGGRDNEQFF. The CDR3, as DNA: TGCGCCAGCAGCCAACGTATAGCGGGGGGAAGAGACAATGAGCAGTTCTTC.

This chain uses TRBV5-4 with TRBJ2-5, with D perhaps given as TRBD1 or TRBD2 (5 bases each). This CDR3 region has 14 residues. V was cut by 1 base and J by 5 bases, with 12 bases left in between. CDR1 and CDR2 from the germline V gene are SGHNT and YYREEE (reference sequence). The CDR3 is CASSLLQGGETQYF. CDR3 bases: TGTGCCAGCAGCTTGTTGCAGGGCGGGGAGACCCAGTACTTC.

The J gene is TRBJ2-2, the V gene TRBV6-5; D ambiguous. The CDR3 totals 14 residues. CDR1 and CDR2 from the germline V gene are MNHEY and SVGAGI. V lost 0 bases and J lost 6, with 8 bases in between. The chain's CDR3 is CASSYSFGAGELFF. In DNA form, the CDR3 reads TGTGCCAGCAGTTACTCGTTCGGAGCCGGGGAGCTGTTTTTT.

The genes are TRBV4-1 and TRBJ2-1; 8 nucleotides match TRBD2. Germline V CDR1 and CDR2: MGHRA, YSYEKL. V was clipped by 0 bases and J by 8 bases; unmatched bases: 15. The CDR3 consists of 18 residues. The CDR3 here is CASSQDGAAGGTWDEQFF. Written as DNA, the CDR3 is TGCGCCAGCAGCCAAGATGGCGCCGCGGGAGGAACCTGGGATGAGCAGTTCTTC.

The chain links TRBV29-1 to TRBJ2-3; TRBD2 agrees at 13 bases. Germline CDR1 reads SQVTM; CDR2 reads ANQGSEA. Trimming removed 3 bases from V and 6 bases from J; junction bases left unmatched: 3. This CDR3 comprises 14 residues. CDR3 coding DNA: TGCAGCGTTGAGACTAGCGGGAGGATCGATACGCAGTATTTT. Translating gives CSVETSGRIDTQYF.

The chain combines TRBV9 with TRBJ2-3; maybe TRBD2 (5 bases). There are 13 residues in the CDR3. Trimming left V 1 base short and J 6 bases short, with 9 bases between. Germline V gene sequence: CDR1 SGDLS, CDR2 YYNGEE. Written as DNA, the CDR3 is TGTGCCAGCAGCGTATCGGGCGGGGATACGCAGTATTTT. Translation: CASSVSGGDTQYF. Filled out from reference TRBV9 and TRBJ2-3, the complete variable domain reads DSGVTQTPKHLITATGQRVTLRCSPRSGDLSVYWYQQSLDQGLQFLIQYYNGEERAKGNILERFSAQQFPDLHSELNLSSLELGDSALYFCASSVSGGDTQYFGPGTRLTVL.

The chain joins TRBV28 to TRBJ2-3, with D hard to call. CDR1 and CDR2 from the germline V gene are MDHEN and SYDVKM. The CDR3 is 14 amino acids. Trimming shortened V by 3 bases and J by 0 bases, and 7 bases separated the two germline ends. The CDR3 reads CASSFQDSTDTQYF. Here the CDR3 DNA reads TGTGCCAGCAGTTTCCAGGACAGCACAGATACGCAGTATTTT.

This CDR3 reads CASSPPQLETQYF. The DNA for the CDR3 is TGTGCCAGCAGCCCGCCTCAATTGGAGACCCAGTACTTC. The chain couples TRBV7-2 to TRBJ2-5, with no clear D. This CDR3 spans 13 amino acids. CDR1 is SGHTA, CDR2 FQGNSA, per germline. V gave up 5 bases and J gave up 5 bases, with 12 bases separating them.

V usage is TRBV4-1 and J usage is TRBJ1-1; 10 bases line up with TRBD1. Germline values: CDR1 MGHRA, CDR2 YSYEKL. This CDR3 contains 17 residues. After removal of 3 bases from V and 0 bases from J, the junction contained 7 bases not matched to a gene. CDR3 coding DNA: TGCGCCAGCAGCCATCTCCCGGGACAGGGGATGAACACTGAAGCTTTCTTT. The encoded protein is CASSHLPGQGMNTEAFF.

This chain uses TRBV19 with TRBJ2-2; D might be TRBD2 (5 bases). Trimming took off 5 bases at V and 6 bases at J, with 16 bases between the two ends. CDR3 length: 15 residues. CDR1 and CDR2 from the germline V gene are LNHDA and SQIVND (reference sequence). The CDR3 spells CASSVFLAGSGELFF. Here the CDR3 DNA reads TGTGCCAGTAGTGTGTTCCTAGCCGGATCCGGGGAGCTGTTTTTT.

The chain carries TRBV4-1 and TRBJ2-4, with D hard to call. The CDR3 consists of 17 residues. Germline V gives CDR1 MGHRA, CDR2 YSYEKL. Trimming stripped 0 bases from V and 0 bases from J, with 12 bases between. CDR3 sequence reads: CASSQDAAYLAKNIQYF. The CDR3, as DNA: TGCGCCAGCAGCCAAGATGCCGCGTATCTAGCCAAAAACATTCAGTACTTC.

In the case of this clone: One end of the junction varies from germline; a read error may be responsible. The chain employs TRBV19 and TRBJ1-2, with unresolved D. This CDR3 comprises 13 residues. The germline gives CDR1 LNHDA, CDR2 SQIVND (reference sequence). CDR3 sequence (DNA): TGTGCCAGTAGCATAGGTGTGAACTATGGCTACACCTTC. Translated: CASSIGVNYGYTF.

The chain joins TRBV30 to TRBJ2-7; the match to TRBD2 covers 8 bases. V lost 3 bases and J lost 4; bases outside the gene matches: 5. Germline V gives CDR1 GTSNPN, CDR2 SVGIG (reference sequence). The CDR3 has 13 residues. DNA of the CDR3: TGTGCCTGGAGGGATAGCGGGGCTTACGAGCAGTACTTC. Its translation: CAWRDSGAYEQYF.

This chain links TRBV4-1 with TRBJ2-1, with D possibly called TRBD1 or TRBD2 (6 bases each). Germline V gene lookup returns CDR1 MGHRA and CDR2 YSYEKL. The CDR3 length is 16 residues. V was cut by 3 bases and J by 2 bases, with 14 bases left in between. CDR3 protein: CASSQPDRGAYNEQFF. In DNA, the CDR3 is TGCGCCAGCAGCCAGCCCGATAGGGGGGCCTACAATGAGCAGTTCTTC.

The V gene is TRBV28, the J gene TRBJ2-2; no firm D call. Per the germline V gene, CDR1 is MDHEN and CDR2 is SYDVKM. This CDR3 is 15 amino acids long. V shed 4 bases and J shed 0 bases, with 9 bases lying between them. CDR3 bases: TGTGCCAGCAGTTCCAGCGACGCGAACACCGGGGAGCTGTTTTTT. This encodes CASSSSDANTGELFF.

V is TRBV28 and J is TRBJ2-2; 13 nucleotides line up with TRBD2. This CDR3 is 17 amino acids long. The germline V gene has CDR1 MDHEN and CDR2 SYDVKM. With 5 bases clipped from V and 7 bases from J, the junction kept 10 bases outside the gene matches. The CDR3 loop is CASSPPLAGGARGELFF. CDR3 in DNA: TGTGCCAGCAGTCCCCCACTAGCGGGAGGGGCCCGCGGGGAGCTGTTTTTT. Full variable domain (rest looked up from reference TRBV28 and TRBJ2-2): DVKVTQSSRYLVKRTGEKVFLECVQDMDHENMFWYRQDPGLGLRLIYFSYDVKMKEKGDIPEGYSVSREKKERFSLILESASTNQTSMYLCASSPPLAGGARGELFFGEGSRLTVL.

This chain joins TRBV4-1 and TRBJ1-1; TRBD1 matches 7 bases. The J segment lost 0 bases and the V segment lost 4 bases, leaving 5 bases of the junction unmatched. In germline, CDR1 is MGHRA, CDR2 YSYEKL. CDR3 length equals 15 residues. For the CDR3, the DNA is TGCGCCAGCAGCCCGGGACAGCTTATGAACACTGAAGCTTTCTTT. It codes for CASSPGQLMNTEAFF.

This rearrangement joins TRBV7-6 to TRBJ2-5; perhaps TRBD1 as D (7 bases). Trimming cost V 4 bases and J 4 bases, with 13 bases left between them. Germline CDR1 is SGHVS and CDR2 is FNYEAQ. The CDR3 contains 14 residues. In nucleotides, the CDR3 is TGTGCCAGCAGCTACGGAGGGGGCGGAGAGACCCAGTACTTC. Amino acids: CASSYGGGGETQYF.

The genes are TRBV28 and TRBJ2-1; D gene unclear. Trimming removed 5 bases at V and 4 bases at J, with 15 bases between. In germline, CDR1 is MDHEN, CDR2 SYDVKM. The CDR3 length is 15 residues. The CDR3 DNA follows: TGTGCCAGCAGTCCACGACGGGTGGATTACAATGAGCAGTTCTTC. Protein sequence: CASSPRRVDYNEQFF.

The rearrangement links TRBV9 to TRBJ1-3; D might be TRBD1 (5 bases). Trimming shortened V by 3 bases and J by 4 bases, and 11 bases separated the two germline ends. Germline CDR1 and CDR2: SGDLS and YYNGEE. This CDR3 region has 14 residues. CDR3 sequence reads: CASSASTAGNTIYF. Here the CDR3 DNA reads TGTGCCAGCAGCGCTTCGACAGCGGGAAACACCATATATTTT. Drawing the rest from reference TRBV9 and TRBJ1-3, the complete variable domain is DSGVTQTPKHLITATGQRVTLRCSPRSGDLSVYWYQQSLDQGLQFLIQYYNGEERAKGNILERFSAQQFPDLHSELNLSSLELGDSALYFCASSASTAGNTIYFGEGSWLTVV.

The rearrangement links TRBV15 to TRBJ2-3; a weak D match, TRBD2 (6 bases). Germline V lookup: CDR1 LNHNV, CDR2 YYDKDF (reference sequence). The ends were cut back, 1 base at V and 4 bases at J, with 15 bases in the middle. The CDR3 is 16 amino acids. The chain's CDR3 is CATSRVGGLGADTQYF. For the CDR3, the DNA is TGTGCCACCAGCAGAGTGGGGGGATTAGGGGCAGATACGCAGTATTTT.

The rearrangement links TRBV11-2 to TRBJ1-3; possibly TRBD1 for D (5 bases). V lost 2 bases, J lost 6 bases, and 20 bases lay in between. Looked up from germline, CDR1 is SGHAT and CDR2 is FQNNGV. The CDR3 contains 17 residues. CDR3 residues: CASSLSGGWGGLNTIYF. The DNA for the CDR3 is TGTGCCAGCAGCTTATCCGGAGGTTGGGGGGGATTAAACACCATATATTTT.

V is TRBV27 and J is TRBJ2-1; D not certain. V gave up 5 bases and J gave up 1 base, with 9 bases separating them. Looked up from germline, CDR1 is MNHEY and CDR2 is SMNVEV (reference sequence). The CDR3 extends over 14 amino acids. The CDR3 loop is CASSPDGSYNEQFF. The DNA of the CDR3 is TGTGCCAGCAGTCCGGACGGATCCTACAATGAGCAGTTCTTC.

The chain joins TRBV10-2 to TRBJ2-3; 11 nucleotides align to TRBD2. With 6 bases clipped from V and 1 base from J, the junction kept 3 bases outside the gene matches. The CDR3 loop spans 15 amino acids. Germline CDR1 and CDR2: WSHSY and SAAADI. The CDR3 sequence is CASRGTSGGTDTQYF. CDR3 nucleotides: TGCGCCAGCAGGGGGACTAGCGGTGGCACAGATACGCAGTATTTT.

The J gene is TRBJ1-1, the V gene TRBV9, with D tentatively TRBD1 (5 bases). CDR3 length: 12 residues. CDR1 SGDLS and CDR2 YYNGEE come from the germline V gene. V was cut by 4 bases and J by 11 bases, with 15 bases left in between. The chain's CDR3 is CASSSQGGYAFF. The DNA for the CDR3 is TGTGCCAGCAGCTCCCAGGGCGGGTACGCTTTCTTT.

The chain is built from TRBV5-4 and TRBJ1-2; D may be TRBD1 (5 bases). CDR1 is SGHNT, CDR2 YYREEE, per germline (reference sequence). V gave up 2 bases and J gave up 7 bases, with 12 bases separating them. The CDR3 contains 13 residues. The CDR3 region is CASSFGGAGGYTF. The CDR3 region has the DNA TGTGCCAGCAGCTTCGGAGGGGCAGGTGGCTACACCTTC.